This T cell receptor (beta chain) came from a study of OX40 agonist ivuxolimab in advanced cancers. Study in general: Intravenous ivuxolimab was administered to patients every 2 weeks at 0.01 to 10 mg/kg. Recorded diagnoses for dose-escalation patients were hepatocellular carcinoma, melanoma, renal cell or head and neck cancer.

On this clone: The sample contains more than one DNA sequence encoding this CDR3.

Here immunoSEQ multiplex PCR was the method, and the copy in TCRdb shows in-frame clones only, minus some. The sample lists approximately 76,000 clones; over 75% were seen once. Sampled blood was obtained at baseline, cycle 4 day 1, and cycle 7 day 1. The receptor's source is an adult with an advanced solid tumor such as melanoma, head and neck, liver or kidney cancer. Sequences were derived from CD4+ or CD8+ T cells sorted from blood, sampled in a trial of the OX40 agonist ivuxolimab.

CDR3 in DNA: TGTGCCAGCAGCTTTGGCAGAACCTACGAGCAGTACTTC. Residues: CASSFGRTYEQYF. The chain uses TRBV5-6 and TRBJ2-7; D gene ambiguous. V was clipped by 2 bases and J by 2 bases, with 8 bases between them. The CDR3 covers 13 residues. Germline CDR1 reads SGHDT; CDR2 reads YYEEEE. The variable domain in full, completed from reference TRBV5-6 and TRBJ2-7, reads DAGVTQSPTHLIKTRGQQVTLRCSPKSGHDTVSWYQQALGQGPQFIFQYYEEEERQRGNFPDRFSGHQFPNYSSELNVNALLLGDSALYLCASSFGRTYEQYFGPGTRLTVT.